These T cell receptor beta chains were read from a single sample in a study of blood T cell repertoires in COVID-19. The protocol was immunoSEQ multiplex PCR, while the TCRdb copy is restricted to in-frame clones and leaves out a portion. The sample consists of 250,000 to 300,000 clones, around 90% of them appearing once. The sample comprised PBMCs or T cells enriched from blood (not recorded which). The receptors derive from a woman in her twenties or thirties who had recovered from COVID-19. CDR3s include the opening cysteine and the closing phenylalanine or tryptophan. Each record gives: V gene, D gene, J gene, CDR3 protein, CDR3 DNA. The D gene is left open where the match is weak.

V: TRBV3-1/TRBV3-2
D: TRBD2
J: TRBJ2-2
CDR3: CASSRTFLAGDTGELFF
DNA: TGTGCCAGCAGCCGAACCTTCCTGGCGGGAGACACCGGGGAGCTGTTTTTT

V: TRBV18
D: .
J: TRBJ2-7
CDR3: CASSPGQVREQYF
DNA: TGTGCCAGCTCACCGGGACAAGTTAGAGAGCAGTACTTC

V: TRBV7-3
D: .
J: TRBJ1-2
CDR3: CASSLEGSTFYTF
DNA: TGTGCCAGCAGCTTAGAGGGATCGACCTTCTACACCTTC

V: TRBV4-1
D: TRBD1
J: TRBJ2-7
CDR3: CASSQATGGFSEQYF
DNA: TGCGCCAGCAGCCAAGCGACAGGGGGGTTTAGCGAGCAGTACTTC

V: TRBV18
D: TRBD2
J: TRBJ2-1
CDR3: CASSPPGLAAYNEQFF
DNA: TGTGCCAGCTCACCACCCGGACTAGCGGCCTACAATGAGCAGTTCTTC

V: TRBV28
D: .
J: TRBJ2-5
CDR3: CASSLTGVGETQYF
DNA: TGTGCCAGCAGTTTAACGGGAGTGGGAGAGACCCAGTACTTC

V: TRBV7-3
D: TRBD2
J: TRBJ2-1
CDR3: CASSLIPAAGAVGNEQFF
DNA: TGTGCCAGCAGCTTAATACCGGCGGCGGGAGCAGTGGGTAATGAGCAGTTCTTC

V: TRBV24-1
D: .
J: TRBJ1-5
CDR3: CATSDLGYGEAGSNQPQHF
DNA: TGTGCCACCAGTGATTTGGGCTACGGGGAGGCAGGTAGCAATCAGCCCCAGCATTTT

V: TRBV28
D: .
J: TRBJ2-7
CDR3: CASTPRIGEQYF
DNA: TGTGCCAGCACTCCCCGCATCGGCGAGCAGTACTTC

V: TRBV28
D: TRBD2
J: TRBJ2-5
CDR3: CASSLVTGGGLALQETQYF
DNA: TGTGCCAGCAGTTTGGTGACAGGAGGAGGACTAGCGTTACAAGAGACCCAGTACTTC

V: TRBV27
D: TRBD2
J: TRBJ2-1
CDR3: CASSLLAGNEQFF
DNA: TGTGCCAGCAGTTTGCTAGCGGGCAATGAGCAGTTCTTC

V: TRBV5-8
D: .
J: TRBJ2-1
CDR3: CASSLPGYNEQFF
DNA: TGTGCCAGCAGCCTGCCGGGGTACAATGAGCAGTTCTTC

V: TRBV28
D: TRBD2
J: TRBJ2-7
CDR3: CASCQWGTRAYEQYF
DNA: TGTGCCAGCTGCCAATGGGGGACTAGAGCCTACGAGCAGTACTTC

V: TRBV24-1
D: .
J: TRBJ2-5
CDR3: CATSDLQGLEETQYF
DNA: TGTGCCACCAGTGATTTGCAGGGGTTGGAAGAGACCCAGTACTTC